The 22 T cell receptor beta chains in this list originate from one sample, sequenced in a study of blood T cell repertoires in COVID-19. TCRdb's table, derived via immunoSEQ multiplex PCR, lists solely in-frame clones and lacks some. The profile shows about 210,000 clones, approximately 90% of them singletons. The source material was peripheral blood. These receptors originate from a man in his forties with acute or convalescent COVID-19.

This clone was seen once. The J gene is TRBJ2-7, the V gene TRBV5-6; TRBD2 aligns across 13 bases. The ends lost 3 bases at V and 2 bases at J; junction bases unmatched: 11. This CDR3 contains 18 residues. Germline-derived CDR1 and CDR2 are SGHDT and YYEEEE. CDR3 sequence (DNA): TGTGCCAGCAGCTCGACCGGACTAGCGGGGGCAGCAACCTACGAGCAGTACTTC. It specifies CASSSTGLAGAATYEQYF.

The chain couples TRBV5-1 to TRBJ2-1, with 9 nucleotides matching TRBD1. V was pared by 4 bases and J by 8 bases, with 10 bases of the junction left unmatched. Germline V lookup: CDR1 SGHRS, CDR2 YFSETQ. CDR3 size: 15 residues. The CDR3 nucleotides read TGCGCCAGCAGCCCGGGGACAGGGATAGTCGATGAGCAGTTCTTC. Encoded protein: CASSPGTGIVDEQFF.

The V call is TRBV4-2, the J call TRBJ2-1; 7 bases map to TRBD1. Germline loops: CDR1 LGHNA, CDR2 YNFKEQ. Trimming removed 0 bases from V and 7 bases from J; junction bases left unmatched: 12. This CDR3 contains 17 residues. DNA for the CDR3: TGTGCCAGCAGCCAAGATAGGGGGCTTTCTCGAGGGAATGAGCAGTTCTTC. Amino acid sequence: CASSQDRGLSRGNEQFF.

The rearrangement uses TRBV5-1 and TRBJ2-2; 12 nucleotides align to TRBD1. The V gene end was trimmed by 0 bases and the J gene end by 6 bases; junction bases not matched to a gene: 6. Germline CDR1 is SGHRS and CDR2 is YFSETQ. The length of the CDR3 is 17 residues. The CDR3 bases are TGCGCCAGCAGCTTGGGTCTGGGACAGGGGGCGTCCGGGGAGCTGTTTTTT. This sequence encodes CASSLGLGQGASGELFF.

V and J are TRBV15 and TRBJ2-3; 10 bases are shared with TRBD1. CDR1 is LNHNV, CDR2 YYDKDF, per germline (reference sequence). The CDR3 runs to 17 residues. J lost 3 bases, V lost 1 base, and 7 bases had no gene match. CDR3 protein: CATSRGDRDRGTDTQYF. In DNA form, the CDR3 reads TGTGCCACCAGCAGAGGGGACCGGGACAGGGGAACAGATACGCAGTATTTT.

This clone was detected once. This chain connects TRBV6-5 to TRBJ1-4; D uncertain. The CDR3 has 16 amino acids. CDR1 and CDR2 (germline): MNHEY, SVGAGI. V was trimmed by 0 bases and J by 5 bases, leaving 13 bases between them. The CDR3: CASSYSAGFWNEKLFF. The CDR3 DNA is TGTGCCAGCAGTTACTCGGCGGGATTCTGGAATGAAAAACTGTTTTTT.

This clone appeared a single time. The V call is TRBV28, the J call TRBJ2-7; 12 bases align to TRBD2. There are 16 residues in the CDR3. With V trimmed by 4 bases and J by 0 bases, 4 bases remained unmatched. In germline, CDR1 is MDHEN, CDR2 SYDVKM. CDR3 sequence (DNA): TGTGCCAGCAGTTCCTGGACTAGCGGGGCCTCCTACGAGCAGTACTTC. Encoded protein: CASSSWTSGASYEQYF.

This clone occurred once. The V and J genes are TRBV2 and TRBJ2-2; TRBD1 matches 7 bases. The length of the CDR3 is 14 residues. CDR1 and CDR2 from the germline V gene are SNHLY and FYNNEI. V lost 3 bases, J lost 6 bases, and 4 bases stayed unmatched. The CDR3: CASSDNRGPGELFF. DNA for the CDR3: TGTGCCAGCAGTGACAACAGGGGACCCGGGGAGCTGTTTTTT.

The V and J genes are TRBV7-2 and TRBJ2-1, with 12 bases that match TRBD2. With 5 bases clipped from V and 7 bases from J, the junction kept 9 bases outside the gene matches. The CDR3 consists of 16 residues. Germline-derived CDR1 and CDR2 are SGHTA and FQGNSA. This CDR3 is CASSVRLAGVGNEQFF. As DNA, the CDR3 is TGTGCCAGCAGCGTCCGACTAGCGGGAGTTGGGAATGAGCAGTTCTTC.

The chain has TRBV11-2 and TRBJ2-5; 8 nucleotides line up with TRBD1. V trimming: 1 base; J trimming: 5 bases; junction bases outside the gene matches: 3. The CDR3 length is 14 residues. Germline lookup yields CDR1 SGHAT and CDR2 FQNNGV. CDR3 amino acids: CASSLGTGMETQYF. The CDR3 nucleotides are TGTGCCAGCAGCTTAGGGACAGGGATGGAGACCCAGTACTTC. Based on the CDR3 plus reference TRBV11-2 and TRBJ2-5, the full variable domain is EAGVAQSPRYKIIEKRQSVAFWCNPISGHATLYWYQQILGQGPKLLIQFQNNGVVDDSQLPKDRFSAERLKGVDSTLKIQPAKLEDSAVYLCASSLGTGMETQYFGPGTRLLVL.

V and J are TRBV10-3 and TRBJ1-1; 10 nucleotides line up with TRBD1. Germline CDR1 reads ENHRY; CDR2 reads SYGVKD. Trimming cost V 3 bases and J 1 base; bases outside gene matches: 8. CDR3 length: 17 amino acids. This chain's CDR3 is CAISERGQGGRNTEAFF. In nucleotides, the CDR3 is TGTGCCATCAGTGAACGAGGACAGGGGGGACGGAACACTGAAGCTTTCTTT.

This chain connects TRBV10-1 to TRBJ2-1, with 8 bases identical to TRBD2. From germline, CDR1 is WNHNN and CDR2 SYGVQD (reference sequence). With 4 bases clipped from V and 10 bases from J, the junction kept 3 bases outside the gene matches. The CDR3 runs to 12 residues. The CDR3 DNA sequence: TGCGCCAGCAGTGGAAGCGGGGGCGAGCAGTTCTTC. This translates into CASSGSGGEQFF.

V gene TRBV21-1 combines with J gene TRBJ2-3; the table's D call of TRBD1 was not tested on the DNA. TRBV21-1 is given as a pseudogene. This CDR3 has 19 amino acids. The CDR3 DNA follows: TGTGCCAGCAGCCCGTCCCGGGACAGGGAAAAGCGTAAAACAGATACGCAGTATTTT. Its translation is CASSPSRDREKRKTDTQYF.

The rearrangement uses TRBV24-1 and TRBJ2-1; TRBD1 matches at 7 bases. Germline values: CDR1 KGHDR, CDR2 SFDVKD. J was trimmed by 6 bases and V by 4 bases; bases with no gene match: 8. This CDR3 contains 15 residues. The CDR3 region has the DNA TGTGCCACCAGTGACCCGACAGGGCCGGCCAATGAGCAGTTCTTC. This sequence encodes CATSDPTGPANEQFF.

The chain combines TRBV5-1 with TRBJ2-3, with D tentatively TRBD2 (5 bases). The germline V and J ends were trimmed by 4 bases and 0 bases, with 12 bases remaining between them. The length of the CDR3 is 15 residues. The germline V gene has CDR1 SGHRS and CDR2 YFSETQ. CDR3 in amino acids: CASSQRGSSTDTQYF. CDR3 in DNA: TGCGCCAGCAGCCAACGCGGGTCTAGCACAGATACGCAGTATTTT.

This rearrangement joins TRBV7-2 to TRBJ1-5; 10 positions agree with TRBD1. The V and J ends lost 1 base and 4 bases, in that order; junction bases with no gene match: 13. In germline, CDR1 is SGHTA, CDR2 FQGNSA. The CDR3 spans 19 residues. The chain's CDR3 is CASSLERISTGGSNQPQHF. The CDR3 DNA reads TGTGCCAGCAGCTTAGAGAGGATCTCGACAGGGGGCTCAAATCAGCCCCAGCATTTT.

The chain carries TRBV5-4 and TRBJ1-2, with 12 bases identical to TRBD1. The CDR3 extends over 16 amino acids. Germline lookup yields CDR1 SGHNT and CDR2 YYREEE (reference sequence). V shed 4 bases, J shed 8 bases, and the junction held 12 bases outside the gene matches. The CDR3 here is CASSTSPGQGARGYTF. DNA of the CDR3: TGTGCCAGCAGCACCTCCCCGGGACAGGGGGCGAGGGGCTACACCTTC.

As regards this clone: The same CDR3 can be traced to other DNA sequences in this sample. The J gene is TRBJ1-5, the V gene TRBV28; D uncertain. The CDR3 covers 15 residues. V was shortened by 6 bases and J by 2 bases, with 14 bases between the two germline ends. From germline, CDR1 is MDHEN and CDR2 SYDVKM. This CDR3 reads CASSRGGFGNQPQHF. The DNA for the CDR3 is TGTGCCAGCAGCCGGGGAGGGTTTGGCAATCAGCCCCAGCATTTT.

The chain recombines TRBV28 with TRBJ2-1, with 12 bases lining up with TRBD2. J lost 5 bases, V lost 2 bases, and 4 bases had no gene match. Germline CDR1 and CDR2: MDHEN and SYDVKM. The length of the CDR3 is 16 residues. CDR3 loop: CASSLPGLAGNNEQFF. CDR3 in DNA: TGTGCCAGCAGTTTACCCGGACTAGCGGGGAACAATGAGCAGTTCTTC.

Details on this clone: Other DNA sequences from this sample encode an identical CDR3 as well. This chain links TRBV5-1 with TRBJ1-5; D not resolved. V lost 0 bases, J lost 6 bases, and 10 bases lay in between. Germline V gene lookup returns CDR1 SGHRS and CDR2 YFSETQ. This CDR3 comprises 14 residues. DNA of the CDR3: TGCGCCAGCAGCTTGGTTGGGGAGGGTCAGCCCCAGCATTTT. It encodes CASSLVGEGQPQHF.

This chain connects TRBV7-9 to TRBJ1-5; 8 nucleotides align to TRBD1. The junction had 12 bases not matched to a gene; V was cut back by 1 base and J by 7 bases. CDR3 length equals 17 residues. The germline gives CDR1 SEHNR, CDR2 FQNEAQ (reference sequence). CDR3 nucleotide sequence: TGTGCCAGCAGCTTAGTCTCAGGGGGCTGGCGGGGGCAGCCCCAGCATTTT. Amino acid sequence: CASSLVSGGWRGQPQHF.

V gene TRBV19 combines with J gene TRBJ2-5; 11 nucleotides agree with TRBD2. The CDR3 sequence is 17 residues long. Per germline, CDR1 LNHDA and CDR2 SQIVND (reference sequence). J lost 2 bases, V lost 2 bases, and 7 bases had no gene match. The CDR3: CASSIWASGGTQETQYF. The CDR3 coding sequence is TGTGCCAGTAGTATATGGGCTAGCGGGGGGACGCAAGAGACCCAGTACTTC.